The 15 T cell receptor beta chains presented below share a single source sample, sequenced in a study of T cells in Graves' hyperthyroidism and ophthalmopathy (dated by TCRdb to the late 2010s). Receptors were amplified or captured by multiplex PCR. Reads for this sample came from an Illumina HiSeq 2000. The TCR beta CDR3 regions were amplified from the RNA transcripts. For the first round of RT-PCR on the TCR CDR3, the HTBI primer set was used together with the Qiagen OneStep RT-PCR kit. Starting from the raw public reads, TCRdb applied fastp trimming at Q25, assembled clones with MiXCR and retained in-frame beta chains. A single entry per CDR3 protein holds the most common genes and DNA from its merged rows. The sample contains some 500,000 distinct CDR3 sequences, about 15% of them found a single time. Jointly, the top ten make up around 17% of the sample. Sequencing used blood. These TCRs come from a woman aged 18-29 years with Graves' hyperthyroidism.

This clonotype was recorded at least ten times. The chain employs TRBV5-1 and TRBJ2-3; D uncertain. V shed 0 bases and J shed 7 bases, with 6 bases lying between them. The CDR3 covers 12 residues. CDR1 is SGHRS, CDR2 YFSETQ, per germline. The CDR3 coding sequence is TGCGCCAGCAGCTTGGTGGGGTATACGCAGTATTTT. Protein sequence: CASSLVGYTQYF.

With respect to this clonotype: One end of the junction fails to match germline, which may point to a read error. This chain uses TRBV29-1 with TRBJ2-1; D remains ambiguous. Germline CDR1 reads SQVTM; CDR2 reads ANQGSEA. The CDR3 length is 15 residues. CDR3 nucleotides: TGCAGCGTTGAATCGGCTAAGAGCTCCCACAATGAGCAGTTCTTC. Its protein product is CSVESAKSSHNEQFF.

This clonotype was detected many times. This rearrangement joins TRBV29-1 to TRBJ2-3; TRBD2 matches 8 bases. The CDR3 length is 12 residues. Germline V lookup: CDR1 SQVTM, CDR2 ANQGSEA. V gave up 4 bases and J gave up 5 bases; unmatched junction bases: 2. The CDR3 DNA reads TGCAGCGTTGGAACTAGCGGAGATACGCAGTATTTT. Protein: CSVGTSGDTQYF.

This clonotype was found many times. The V and J genes are TRBV9 and TRBJ2-7; 8 bases agree with TRBD2. Germline values: CDR1 SGDLS, CDR2 YYNGEE. The trim removed 4 bases at V and 4 bases at J, leaving 7 bases unmatched. CDR3 size: 14 residues. The CDR3 spells CASSRKGLEYEQYF. The DNA for the CDR3 is TGTGCCAGCAGCCGCAAGGGACTAGAATACGAGCAGTACTTC.

This clonotype was detected ten times or more. The chain employs TRBV6-5 and TRBJ1-3, with 7 positions matching TRBD1. With V trimmed by 0 bases and J by 3 bases, 5 bases remained unmatched. Per the germline V gene, CDR1 is MNHEY and CDR2 is SVGAGI. The CDR3 contains 16 residues. The CDR3 DNA reads as TGTGCCAGCAGTTACTCAGGAGGGGGCCTTGGAAACACCATATATTTT. Protein product: CASSYSGGGLGNTIYF.

This clonotype was seen only a few times. This chain uses TRBV3-1 with TRBJ2-1, with a tentative D call TRBD2 (7 bases). V was shortened by 4 bases and J by 4 bases, with 17 bases between the two germline ends. Germline CDR1 reads LGHDT; CDR2 reads YNNKEL (reference sequence). The CDR3 is 16 residues long. The CDR3 DNA reads TGTGCCAGCAGCCCGAGAGGGGGGGGAAGATACAATGAGCAGTTCTTC. Protein sequence: CASSPRGGGRYNEQFF.

This clonotype was counted ten times or more. The chain combines TRBV24-1 with TRBJ2-5, with D perhaps being TRBD1 or TRBD2 (5 bases each). Trimming stripped 1 base from V and 2 bases from J, with 22 bases between. The CDR3 is 19 amino acids. Germline CDR1 is KGHDR and CDR2 is SFDVKD. CDR3: CATSDFLRSGGVGQETQYF. DNA of the CDR3: TGTGCCACCAGTGATTTTCTCCGGTCTGGGGGAGTGGGGCAAGAGACCCAGTACTTC.

This clonotype was counted many times. The chain joins TRBV2 to TRBJ2-1; TRBD2 aligns across 8 bases. The CDR3 covers 14 residues. V shed 7 bases and J 5 bases; nucleotides not matched to a gene: 7. From germline, CDR1 is SNHLY and CDR2 FYNNEI. The CDR3 sequence is CASTRTSGDNEQFF. CDR3 in DNA: TGTGCCAGCACCCGAACTAGCGGCGACAATGAGCAGTTCTTC.

The table lists this clonotype with many counts. The chain is built from TRBV3-1 and TRBJ2-1, with 9 bases identical to TRBD2. V lost 2 bases and J lost 7; bases outside the gene matches: 15. Germline V lookup: CDR1 LGHDT, CDR2 YNNKEL (reference sequence). The CDR3 consists of 18 residues. The DNA for the CDR3 is TGTGCCAGCAGCCAATCTTCTTATAGCGGGAGCCGAAGGAATGAGCAGTTCTTC. This gives the protein CASSQSSYSGSRRNEQFF.

This clonotype was seen at least ten times. This chain joins TRBV7-6 and TRBJ1-1; D is unresolved. Trimming cost V 2 bases and J 1 base, with 5 bases left between them. Per germline, CDR1 SGHVS and CDR2 FNYEAQ. CDR3 length equals 13 residues. In DNA form, the CDR3 reads TGTGCCAGCAGCTTAAGTGAGAACACTGAAGCTTTCTTT. Protein sequence: CASSLSENTEAFF.

This clonotype was counted many times. The chain carries TRBV12-3 or TRBV12-4 and TRBJ2-3; D is ambiguous. CDR3 size: 14 residues. The germline V and J ends were trimmed by 8 bases and 4 bases, with 16 bases remaining between them. The CDR3 DNA sequence: TGTGCCAGCCTCCAGAGAGCAAGCTCAGATACGCAGTATTTT. Translating gives CASLQRASSDTQYF.

This clonotype was seen ten or more times. The genes are TRBV19 and TRBJ1-1; D ambiguous. CDR3 length: 12 residues. CDR1 is LNHDA, CDR2 SQIVND, per germline (reference sequence). V was clipped by 10 bases and J by 0 bases, with 9 bases between them. The CDR3 reads CAIRTVNTEAFF. CDR3 DNA: TGTGCCATCCGGACGGTGAACACTGAAGCTTTCTTT.

This clonotype was found a few times. The chain recombines TRBV9 with TRBJ2-7, with 8 bases lining up with TRBD2. CDR3 length: 14 amino acids. Germline V gene data show CDR1 as SGDLS and CDR2 as YYNGEE. V shed 1 base and J 6 bases; nucleotides not matched to a gene: 6. The CDR3 spells CASSVSSGSLEQYF. CDR3 DNA sequence: TGTGCCAGCAGCGTATCCAGCGGGAGTCTCGAGCAGTACTTC.

Ten or more counts support this clonotype. The chain is built from TRBV30 and TRBJ2-7; 13 bases align to TRBD2. CDR1 and CDR2 from the germline V gene are GTSNPN and SVGIG (reference sequence). J was trimmed by 4 bases and V by 5 bases; bases with no gene match: 2. The CDR3 covers 13 residues. The DNA of the CDR3 is TGTGCCTGGGGACTAGCGGGAGATTACGAGCAGTACTTC. It codes for CAWGLAGDYEQYF. The variable domain in full, with the rest retrieved from reference TRBV30 and TRBJ2-7, is SQTIHQWPATLVQPVGSPLSLECTVEGTSNPNLYWYRQAAGRGLQLLFYSVGIGQISSEVPQNLSASRPQDRQFILSSKKLLLSDSGFYLCAWGLAGDYEQYFGPGTRLTVT.

This clonotype was seen ten or more times. The chain has TRBV12-3 or TRBV12-4 and TRBJ1-5, with D possibly TRBD1 on 5 matching bases. Between the trimmed V and J ends, which lost 6 bases and 2 bases, there was a span of 8 bases. The CDR3 sequence is 13 residues long. CDR3 DNA: TGTGCCAGCAGCTCGGGGGGCAATCAGCCCCAGCATTTT. Amino acid sequence: CASSSGGNQPQHF.